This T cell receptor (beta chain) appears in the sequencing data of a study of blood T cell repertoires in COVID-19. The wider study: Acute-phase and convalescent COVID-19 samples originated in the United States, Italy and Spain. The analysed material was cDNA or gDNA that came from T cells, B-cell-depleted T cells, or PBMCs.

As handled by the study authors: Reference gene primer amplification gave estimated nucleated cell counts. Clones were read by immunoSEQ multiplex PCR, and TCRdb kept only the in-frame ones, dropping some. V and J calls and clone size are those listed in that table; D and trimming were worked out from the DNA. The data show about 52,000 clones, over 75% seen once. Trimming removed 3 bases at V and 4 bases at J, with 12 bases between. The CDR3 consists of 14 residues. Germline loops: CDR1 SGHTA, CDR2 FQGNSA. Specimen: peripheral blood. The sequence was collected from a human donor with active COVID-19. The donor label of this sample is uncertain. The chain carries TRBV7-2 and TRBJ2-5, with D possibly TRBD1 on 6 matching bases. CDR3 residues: CASSFNRVGETQYF. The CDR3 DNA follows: TGTGCCAGCAGCTTCAACAGGGTTGGAGAGACCCAGTACTTC.